The 12 T cell receptor beta chains presented below share a single source sample, sequenced in a study of tissue T cells after allogeneic stem cell transplantation. Assay: immunoSEQ multiplex PCR; the TCRdb copy retains only in-frame clones and omits some. This table has around 2,000 clones, 60% to 75% appearing once. Sequences were obtained from gut tissue. These receptors all come from a female BALB/c mouse in good health. Mice of this strain are of MHC haplotype H2-d.

As concerns this clone: Gene names refer to mouse genes. The CDR3 end falls 1 residue outside the read, so it is completed with the germline J gene. V and J are TRBV13-2 and TRBJ2-4, with D unresolved. Germline V gives CDR1 NNHNN, CDR2 SYGAGS (reference sequence). The CDR3 runs 15 residues. V was shortened by 0 bases and J by 6 bases, with 14 bases between the two germline ends. The covered CDR3 bases are TGTGCCAGCGGTGATGCAGGCAGAGGATGGAACACCTTGTAC. Its protein product is CASGDAGRGWNTLY. The whole CDR3 region reads CASGDAGRGWNTLYF.

This clone turned up a few times. Gene names are the mouse ones. The read ends 1 residue before the CDR3 terminus; that terminus is restored from the germline J gene. This chain connects TRBV20 to TRBJ2-7, with D maybe TRBD1 (5 bases). Germline-derived CDR1 and CDR2 are GFQATS and STVNSAI. The ends were cut back, 1 base at V and 3 bases at J, with 7 bases in the middle. The CDR3 spans 12 residues. Partial CDR3 DNA: TGTGGTGCTAGGGTGGACAACTATGAACAGTAC. It translates to CGARVDNYEQY. The full CDR3 protein is CGARVDNYEQYF.

This clone occurred a few times. Each gene name is a mouse one. The sequence runs out 1 residue before the end of the CDR3; the remainder is reconstructed from the germline J gene. The chain has TRBV1 and TRBJ2-5, with unresolved D. Trimming pared 6 bases from V and 0 bases from J, leaving 4 bases between. Germline CDR1 and CDR2: NSQYPW and LRSPGD (reference sequence). The CDR3 contains 12 residues. The CDR3 bases that were read are TGCACCTGCAGGCCTAACCAAGACACCCAGTAC. Amino acids: CTCRPNQDTQY. From start to end, the CDR3 is CTCRPNQDTQYF.

To note about this clone: Gene labels here are mouse ones. With the read ending 1 residue before the CDR3 end, the germline J gene is used to fill in that end. The gene calls are TRBV29 and TRBJ2-1; 9 nucleotides line up with TRBD1. The CDR3 has 14 amino acids. The germline gives CDR1 MSHET, CDR2 SYDVDS. With V trimmed by 6 bases and J by 4 bases, 4 bases remained unmatched. CDR3 DNA (partial): TGTGCTAGCAGCCTACAGGGGGCATATGCTGAGCAGTTC. Protein: CASSLQGAYAEQF. The CDR3 in its entirety is CASSLQGAYAEQFF.

On this clone itself: The listed genes are named as in mouse. With the read ending 1 residue before the CDR3 end, the germline J gene is used to fill in that end. The chain is built from TRBV13-3 and TRBJ2-5; 11 positions match TRBD2. Germline lookup yields CDR1 NNHDY and CDR2 SYVADS. J lost 2 bases, V lost 5 bases, and 1 base had no gene match. The CDR3 runs to 14 residues. Partial CDR3 DNA: TGTGCCAGCAGCGACTGGGGGGGCCAAGACACCCAGTAC. Its translation is CASSDWGGQDTQY. The entire CDR3 sequence reads CASSDWGGQDTQYF.

As regards this clone: Each gene name is a mouse one. The CDR3 is cut off 1 residue early in the read; its end comes from the germline J gene. The V call is TRBV19, the J call TRBJ2-5, with D possibly being TRBD1 or TRBD2 (5 bases each). This CDR3 comprises 15 residues. V gave up 3 bases and J gave up 0 bases, with 11 bases separating them. CDR1 is FNHDT, CDR2 SITEND, per germline (reference sequence). The sequenced CDR3 bases are TGTGCCAGCAGTAAACTCCGGGACAACCAAGACACCCAGTAC. Its protein product is CASSKLRDNQDTQY. In full, the CDR3 reads CASSKLRDNQDTQYF.

To note about this clone: Gene names are the mouse ones. The sequenced fragment ends 1 residue before the CDR3 boundary, so the rest is inferred from the germline J gene. The chain combines TRBV1 with TRBJ1-3; D may be TRBD1 (5 bases). The CDR3 contains 15 residues. From germline, CDR1 is NSQYPW and CDR2 LRSPGD (reference sequence). V lost 1 base and J lost 1, with 8 bases in between. CDR3 DNA, as far as it was read: TGCACCTGCAGTGCAGGGACAAAATCTGGAAATACGCTCTAT. Its translation: CTCSAGTKSGNTLY. The full CDR3 protein reads CTCSAGTKSGNTLYF. Full variable domain (missing parts from reference TRBV1 and TRBJ1-3): VTLLEQNPRWRLVPRGQAVNLRCILKNSQYPWMSWYQQDLQKQLQWLFTLRSPGDKEVKSLPGADYLATRVTDTELRLQVANMSQGRTLYCTCSAGTKSGNTLYFGEGSRLIVV.

This clone was recorded a few times. Gene labels here are mouse ones. The read ends 1 residue early relative to the CDR3; the germline J gene fills the gap. V gene TRBV13-2 combines with J gene TRBJ1-3; 7 positions match TRBD1. This CDR3 has 15 residues. Trimming removed 5 bases from V and 3 bases from J; junction bases left unmatched: 8. Germline V gene data show CDR1 as NNHNN and CDR2 as SYGAGS (reference sequence). CDR3 sequence reads: CASGTDRVSGNTLYF. The CDR3 DNA, read in part, is TGTGCCAGCGGGACCGACAGGGTTAGTGGAAATACGCTCTAT.

This clone has only a few counts. Mouse gene names and germline throughout. The CDR3 end is not reached by the read, which stops 1 residue before it; the germline J gene fills it in. This chain links TRBV1 with TRBJ2-7, with 7 bases fitting TRBD1. Germline assignment: CDR1 NSQYPW and CDR2 LRSPGD (reference sequence). The CDR3 is 12 amino acids. J was trimmed by 6 bases and V by 3 bases; bases with no gene match: 2. CDR3 region: CTCSAHRGEQYF. CDR3 DNA, as far as it was read: TGCACCTGCAGTGCCCACAGGGGTGAACAGTAC.

Comments on this clone: Mouse gene names apply. The read gets to within 1 residue of the CDR3 end, and the germline J gene fills in the rest. The V call is TRBV2, the J call TRBJ2-5; the match to TRBD2 covers 13 bases. The CDR3 runs 16 residues. V dropped 0 bases and J dropped 6; count of bases not matched to a gene: 3. The germline CDR1 and CDR2 sequences are LGHNA and YSYQKL. This chain's CDR3 is CASSQEDWGGVDTQYF. CDR3 DNA (partial): TGTGCCAGCAGCCAAGAGGACTGGGGGGGCGTGGACACCCAGTAC.

This clone showed up just once. Any gene name here is a mouse gene name. Read coverage stops 1 residue before the CDR3 terminus; the germline J gene supplies the remainder. Other DNA sequences within the sample encode an identical CDR3. The chain couples TRBV20 to TRBJ2-1; D not resolved. There are 13 residues in the CDR3. V gave up 7 bases and J gave up 1 base, with 11 bases separating them. The germline CDR1 and CDR2 sequences are GFQATS and STVNSAI. The CDR3 here is CGGDSDNYAEQFF. Partial CDR3 DNA: TGTGGTGGAGACTCGGACAACTATGCTGAGCAGTTC.

This clone showed up just a few times. Gene labels here are mouse ones. The read is 1 residue too short to cover the CDR3 end, so that end is filled in from the germline J gene. The chain recombines TRBV13-1 with TRBJ2-3, with TRBD2 identical over 8 bases. CDR3 length: 16 residues. V gave up 0 bases and J gave up 0 bases; unmatched junction bases: 3. Germline assignment: CDR1 NSHNY and CDR2 SYGAGN. The part of the CDR3 DNA that was read is TGTGCCAGCAGTGATGCTGGGGGGTCTAGTGCAGAAACGCTGTAT. It translates to CASSDAGGSSAETLY. The whole CDR3 is CASSDAGGSSAETLYF.